The present entry profiles one T cell receptor (beta chain) with its context. No antigen is known for it. The source of the sample is a study of lymphopenia after photon versus proton radiotherapy. Study-wide points: Better survival with proton therapy was suggested as possible, not demonstrated.

TCRdb's copy holds only in-frame clones and misses some; the assay was immunoSEQ multiplex PCR. Altogether 83,000 or so clones are present, around four fifths being singletons, with the ten largest covering approximately 1.3%. This TCR derives from a man between 60 and 75 years old with pancreatic cancer. Source: peripheral blood, taken from a patient treated with proton-based radiotherapy.

CDR3 bases: TGTGCCAGCAGCTTCTGGGGGACCTACAATGAGCAGTTCTTC. Protein: CASSFWGTYNEQFF. V is TRBV7-9 and J is TRBJ2-1; D is tentatively TRBD1 or TRBD2 (5 bases each). Trimming shortened V by 3 bases and J by 2 bases, and 8 bases separated the two germline ends. Germline CDR1 SEHNR, CDR2 FQNEAQ (reference sequence). CDR3 length: 14 amino acids.